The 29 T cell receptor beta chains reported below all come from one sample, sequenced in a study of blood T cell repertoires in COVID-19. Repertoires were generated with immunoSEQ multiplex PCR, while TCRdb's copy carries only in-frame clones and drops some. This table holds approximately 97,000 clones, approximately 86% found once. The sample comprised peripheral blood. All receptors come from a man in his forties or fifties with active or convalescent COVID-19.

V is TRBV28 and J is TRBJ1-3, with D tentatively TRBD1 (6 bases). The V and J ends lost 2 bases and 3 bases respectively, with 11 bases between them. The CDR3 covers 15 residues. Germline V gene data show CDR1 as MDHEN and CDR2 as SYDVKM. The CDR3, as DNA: TGTGCCAGCAGTTTAGGGGGGGCGGTTGGAAACACCATATATTTT. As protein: CASSLGGAVGNTIYF.

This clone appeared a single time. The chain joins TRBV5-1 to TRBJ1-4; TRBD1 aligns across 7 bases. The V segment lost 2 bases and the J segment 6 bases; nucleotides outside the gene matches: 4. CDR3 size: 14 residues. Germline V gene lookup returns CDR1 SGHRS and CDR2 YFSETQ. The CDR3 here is CASSLDRVYEKLFF. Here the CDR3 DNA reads TGCGCCAGCAGCTTAGACAGGGTTTATGAAAAACTGTTTTTT.

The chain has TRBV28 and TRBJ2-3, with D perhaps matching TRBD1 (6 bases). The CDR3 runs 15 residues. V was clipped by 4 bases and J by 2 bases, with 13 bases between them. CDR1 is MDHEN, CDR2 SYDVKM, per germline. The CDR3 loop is CASSYKGDPTDTQYF. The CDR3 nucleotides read TGTGCCAGCAGTTATAAGGGGGATCCCACAGATACGCAGTATTTT.

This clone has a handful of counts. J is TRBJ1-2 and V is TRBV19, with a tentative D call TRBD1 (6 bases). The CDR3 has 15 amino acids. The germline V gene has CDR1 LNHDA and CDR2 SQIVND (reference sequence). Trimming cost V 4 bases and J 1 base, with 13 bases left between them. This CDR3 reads CASSTPLQGNYGYTF. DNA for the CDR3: TGTGCCAGTAGTACCCCTTTACAGGGTAACTATGGCTACACCTTC. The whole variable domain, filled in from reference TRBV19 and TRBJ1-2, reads DGGITQSPKYLFRKEGQNVTLSCEQNLNHDAMYWYRQDPGQGLRLIYYSQIVNDFQKGDIAEGYSVSREKKESFPLTVTSAQKNPTAFYLCASSTPLQGNYGYTFGSGTRLTVV.

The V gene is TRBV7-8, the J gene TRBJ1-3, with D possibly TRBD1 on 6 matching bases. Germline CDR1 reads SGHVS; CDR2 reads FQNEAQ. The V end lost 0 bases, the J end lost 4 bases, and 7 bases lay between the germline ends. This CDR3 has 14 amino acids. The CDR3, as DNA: TGTGCCAGCAGCTTAGCAGGGGGAGGAAACACCATATATTTT. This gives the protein CASSLAGGGNTIYF.

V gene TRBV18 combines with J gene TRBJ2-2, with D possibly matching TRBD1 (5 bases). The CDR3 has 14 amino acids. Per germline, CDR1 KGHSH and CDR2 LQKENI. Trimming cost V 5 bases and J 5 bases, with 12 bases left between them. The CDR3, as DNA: TGTGCCAGCTCAGCTGGACAACAGACCGGGGAGCTGTTTTTT. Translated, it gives CASSAGQQTGELFF.

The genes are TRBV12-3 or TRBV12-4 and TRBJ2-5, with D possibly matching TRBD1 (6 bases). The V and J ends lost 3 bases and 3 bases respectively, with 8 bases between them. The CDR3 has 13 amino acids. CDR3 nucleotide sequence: TGTGCCAGCAGTTTCAGGGGCAAAGAGACCCAGTACTTC. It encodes CASSFRGKETQYF.

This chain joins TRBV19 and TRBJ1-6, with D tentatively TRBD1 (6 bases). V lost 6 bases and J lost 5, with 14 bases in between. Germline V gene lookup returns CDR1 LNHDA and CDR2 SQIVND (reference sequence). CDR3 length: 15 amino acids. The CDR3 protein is CASRAQGVDNSPLHF. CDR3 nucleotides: TGTGCCAGTAGGGCACAGGGTGTGGATAATTCACCCCTCCACTTT.

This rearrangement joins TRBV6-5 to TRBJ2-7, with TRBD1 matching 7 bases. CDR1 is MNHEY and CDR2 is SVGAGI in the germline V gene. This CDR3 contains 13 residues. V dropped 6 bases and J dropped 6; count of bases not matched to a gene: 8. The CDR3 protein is CASRLIQGIEQYV. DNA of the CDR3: TGTGCCAGCAGACTCATACAGGGGATCGAGCAGTACGTC.

CDR3: CASSQAQGSSTDTQYF. Written as DNA, the CDR3 is TGTGCCAGCAGCCAAGCTCAGGGGAGTAGCACAGATACGCAGTATTTT. This chain joins TRBV4-2 and TRBJ2-3; D may be TRBD1 (6 bases). The V end lost 1 base, the J end lost 0 bases, and 11 bases lay between the germline ends. The germline gives CDR1 LGHNA, CDR2 YNFKEQ. The CDR3 runs 16 residues.

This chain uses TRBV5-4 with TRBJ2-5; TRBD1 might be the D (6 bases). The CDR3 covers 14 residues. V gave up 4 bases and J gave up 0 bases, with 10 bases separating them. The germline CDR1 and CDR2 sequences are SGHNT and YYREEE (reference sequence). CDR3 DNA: TGTGCCAGCAGCGTTAGGACAGACCAAGAGACCCAGTACTTC. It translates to CASSVRTDQETQYF.

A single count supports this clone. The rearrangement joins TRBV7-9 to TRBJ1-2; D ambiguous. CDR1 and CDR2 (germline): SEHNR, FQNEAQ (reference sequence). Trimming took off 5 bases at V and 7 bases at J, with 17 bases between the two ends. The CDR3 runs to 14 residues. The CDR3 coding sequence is TGTGCCAGCAGCAACGACATTTTCAATTTTGGCTACACCTTC. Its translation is CASSNDIFNFGYTF. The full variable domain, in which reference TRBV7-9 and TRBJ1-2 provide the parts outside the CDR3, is DTGVSQNPRHKITKRGQNVTFRCDPISEHNRLYWYRQTLGQGPEFLTYFQNEAQLEKSRLLSDRFSAERPKGSFSTLEIQRTEQGDSAMYLCASSNDIFNFGYTFGSGTRLTVV.

The CDR3 DNA sequence: TGTGCCAGCAGTGGAACAGGGGGGATGAGCAATCAGCCCCAGCATTTT. Translating it yields CASSGTGGMSNQPQHF. The rearrangement joins TRBV2 to TRBJ1-5; 8 nucleotides match TRBD1. V trimming: 4 bases; J trimming: 1 base; junction bases outside the gene matches: 6. The CDR3 is 16 amino acids. Germline lookup yields CDR1 SNHLY and CDR2 FYNNEI.

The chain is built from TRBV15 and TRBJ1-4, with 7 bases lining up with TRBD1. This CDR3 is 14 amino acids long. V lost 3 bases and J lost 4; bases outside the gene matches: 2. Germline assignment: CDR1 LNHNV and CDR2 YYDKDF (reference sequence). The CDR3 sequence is CATSSGTVNEKLFF. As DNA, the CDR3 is TGTGCCACCAGCAGTGGGACAGTTAATGAAAAACTGTTTTTT.

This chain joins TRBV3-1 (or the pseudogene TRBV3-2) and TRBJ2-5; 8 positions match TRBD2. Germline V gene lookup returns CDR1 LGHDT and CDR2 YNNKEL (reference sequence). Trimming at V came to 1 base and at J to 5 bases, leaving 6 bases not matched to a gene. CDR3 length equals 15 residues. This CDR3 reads CASSQAGGRRETQYF. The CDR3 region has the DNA TGTGCCAGCAGCCAAGCGGGGGGGAGGCGTGAGACCCAGTACTTC.

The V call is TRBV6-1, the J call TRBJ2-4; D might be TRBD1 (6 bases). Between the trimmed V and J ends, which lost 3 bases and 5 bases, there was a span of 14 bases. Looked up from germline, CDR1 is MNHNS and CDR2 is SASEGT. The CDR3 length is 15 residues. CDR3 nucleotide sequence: TGTGCCAGCAGTGACAGGGGAGAGGCTGAAAACATTCAGTACTTC. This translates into CASSDRGEAENIQYF.

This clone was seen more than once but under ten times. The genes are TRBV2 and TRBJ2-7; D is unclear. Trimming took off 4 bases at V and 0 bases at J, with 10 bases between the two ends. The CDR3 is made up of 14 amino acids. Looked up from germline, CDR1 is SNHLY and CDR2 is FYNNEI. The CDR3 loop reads CASSVRSFSYEQYF. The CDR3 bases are TGTGCCAGCAGTGTCAGGTCCTTCTCCTACGAGCAGTACTTC.

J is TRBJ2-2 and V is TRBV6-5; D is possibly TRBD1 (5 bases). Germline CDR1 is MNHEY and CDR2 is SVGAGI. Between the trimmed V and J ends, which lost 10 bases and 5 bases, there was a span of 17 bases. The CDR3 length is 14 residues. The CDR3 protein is CATTTASGTGELFF. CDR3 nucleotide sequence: TGTGCCACTACCACGGCCTCAGGGACCGGGGAGCTGTTTTTT.

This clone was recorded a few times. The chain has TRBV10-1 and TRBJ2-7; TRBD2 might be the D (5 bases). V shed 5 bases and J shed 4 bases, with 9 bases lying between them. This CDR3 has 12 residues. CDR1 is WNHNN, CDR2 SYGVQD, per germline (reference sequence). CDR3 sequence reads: CASSKTGYEQYF. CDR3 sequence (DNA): TGCGCCAGCAGTAAGACGGGATACGAGCAGTACTTC.

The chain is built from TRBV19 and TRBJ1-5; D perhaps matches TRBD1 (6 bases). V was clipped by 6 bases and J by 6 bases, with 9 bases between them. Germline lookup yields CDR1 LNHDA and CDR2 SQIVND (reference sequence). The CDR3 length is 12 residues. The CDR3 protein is CASRIRGQPQHF. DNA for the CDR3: TGTGCCAGTAGAATCAGGGGTCAGCCCCAGCATTTT.

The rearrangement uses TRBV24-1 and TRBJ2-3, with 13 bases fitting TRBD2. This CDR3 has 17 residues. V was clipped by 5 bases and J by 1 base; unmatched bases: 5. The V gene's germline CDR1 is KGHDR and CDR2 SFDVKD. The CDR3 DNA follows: TGTGCCACCAGTGGCCGAACTAGCGGGGGGGGCACAGATACGCAGTATTTT. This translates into CATSGRTSGGGTDTQYF.

The DNA of the CDR3 is TGTGCCAGCAGTTACGGGTATCCGAACACCGGGGAGCTGTTTTTT. This gives the protein CASSYGYPNTGELFF. The chain joins TRBV28 to TRBJ2-2; D remains unclear. Germline V gene data show CDR1 as MDHEN and CDR2 as SYDVKM. V gave up 4 bases and J gave up 0 bases, with 9 bases separating them. The CDR3 spans 15 residues.

The CDR3 spells CASSPTGDSGNTIYF. The CDR3 nucleotides are TGTGCCAGCTCACCAACAGGGGACTCTGGAAACACCATATATTTT. V gene TRBV18 combines with J gene TRBJ1-3; 7 nucleotides match TRBD1. Trimming cost V 2 bases and J 0 bases; bases outside gene matches: 1. The CDR3 consists of 15 residues. Germline lookup yields CDR1 KGHSH and CDR2 LQKENI.

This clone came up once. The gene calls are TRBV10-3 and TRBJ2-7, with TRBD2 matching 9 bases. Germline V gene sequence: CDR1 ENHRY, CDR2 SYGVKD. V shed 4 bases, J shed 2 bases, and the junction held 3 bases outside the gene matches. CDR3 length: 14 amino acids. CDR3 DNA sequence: TGTGCCATCAGTGGGGTAGCGGGGGCCTACGAGCAGTACTTC. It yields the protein CAISGVAGAYEQYF.

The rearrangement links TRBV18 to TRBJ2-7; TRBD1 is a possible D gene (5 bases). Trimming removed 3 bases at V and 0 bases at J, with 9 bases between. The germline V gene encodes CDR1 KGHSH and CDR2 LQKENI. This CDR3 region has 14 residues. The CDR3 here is CASSPTTGSYEQYF. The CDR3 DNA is TGTGCCAGCTCACCCACAACAGGCTCCTACGAGCAGTACTTC.

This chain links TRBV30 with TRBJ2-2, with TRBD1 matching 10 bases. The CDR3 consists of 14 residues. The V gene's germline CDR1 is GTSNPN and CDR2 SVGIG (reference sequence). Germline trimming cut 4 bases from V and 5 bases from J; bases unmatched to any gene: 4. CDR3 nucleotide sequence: TGTGCCTGGATCGGACAGGGGGTGACCGGGGAGCTGTTTTTT. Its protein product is CAWIGQGVTGELFF.

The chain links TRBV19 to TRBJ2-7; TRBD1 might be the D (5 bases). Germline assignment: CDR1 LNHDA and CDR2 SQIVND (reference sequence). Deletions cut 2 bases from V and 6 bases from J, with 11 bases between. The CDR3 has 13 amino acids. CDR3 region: CASSIFTGVEQYV. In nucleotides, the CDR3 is TGTGCCAGTAGTATATTTACAGGTGTCGAGCAGTACGTC.

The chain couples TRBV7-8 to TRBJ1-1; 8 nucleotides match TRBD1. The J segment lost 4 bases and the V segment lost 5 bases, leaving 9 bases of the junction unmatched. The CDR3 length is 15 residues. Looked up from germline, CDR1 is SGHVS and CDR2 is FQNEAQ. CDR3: CASSAGQGWSTEAFF. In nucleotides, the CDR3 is TGTGCCAGCAGCGCCGGACAGGGTTGGAGCACTGAAGCTTTCTTT. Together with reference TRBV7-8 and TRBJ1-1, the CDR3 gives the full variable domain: GAGVSQSPRYKVAKRGQDVALRCDPISGHVSLFWYQQALGQGPEFLTYFQNEAQLDKSGLPSDRFFAERPEGSVSTLKIQRTQQEDSAVYLCASSAGQGWSTEAFFGQGTRLTVV.

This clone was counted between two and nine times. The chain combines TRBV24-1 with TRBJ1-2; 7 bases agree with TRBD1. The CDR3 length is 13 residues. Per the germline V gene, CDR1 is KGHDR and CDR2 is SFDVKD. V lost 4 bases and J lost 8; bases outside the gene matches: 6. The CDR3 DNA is TGTGCCACCAGTGAGCAGACAGGGTTGGGCTACACCTTC. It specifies CATSEQTGLGYTF.